A selection of T cell receptor beta chains follows, all from one sample in a study of blood T cell repertoires in COVID-19. Assay: immunoSEQ multiplex PCR; the TCRdb copy retains only in-frame clones and omits some. The sample yields roughly 180,000 clones, approximately 80% seen once. Source material: peripheral blood. Source of these receptors: a woman aged 40 to 50 with COVID-19, enrolled during active disease. CDR3s include the opening cysteine and the closing phenylalanine or tryptophan. Each record gives: clone size, J gene, V gene, CDR3 protein. A row's size may be missing; if present it is once, few, many or a size class.

size: -; J: TRBJ1-1; V: TRBV6-5; CDR3: CASSLQGVTEAFF
size: -; J: TRBJ2-7; V: TRBV29-1; CDR3: CSVRVAYEQYF
size: -; J: TRBJ2-3; V: TRBV6-4; CDR3: CASSDSTSGGTDTQYF
size: -; J: TRBJ1-2; V: TRBV5-1; CDR3: CASSLGTGSGYTF
size: once; J: TRBJ2-7; V: TRBV5-4; CDR3: CASTGLTGDYEQYF
size: -; J: TRBJ2-5; V: TRBV9; CDR3: CASSVHISGSPETQYF
size: -; J: TRBJ1-6; V: TRBV4-1; CDR3: CASSQIGASYNSPLHF
size: -; J: TRBJ1-5; V: TRBV19; CDR3: CASTAPGGSSNQPQHF
size: few; J: TRBJ1-6; V: TRBV27; CDR3: CASSLVPPGSSYNSPLHF
size: -; J: TRBJ1-1; V: TRBV12-3/TRBV12-4; CDR3: CASSSDRDTEAFF
size: once; J: TRBJ2-1; V: TRBV5-4; CDR3: CASRSGTTNEQFF
size: many; J: TRBJ2-3; V: TRBV7-6; CDR3: CASGGLAQVTDTQYF
size: few; J: TRBJ1-2; V: TRBV5-6; CDR3: CASSLPPAEGYTF
size: -; J: TRBJ2-5; V: TRBV19; CDR3: CASPQIGGQETQYF
size: once; J: TRBJ1-1; V: TRBV25-1; CDR3: CASSVGTGVLGLNTEAFF
size: -; J: TRBJ2-7; V: TRBV5-6; CDR3: CASSGDRDSYEQYF
size: -; J: TRBJ2-5; V: TRBV9; CDR3: CASSLGTSGGETQYF
size: -; J: TRBJ1-1; V: TRBV18; CDR3: CASSPYSGTGGRVRTEAFF
size: -; J: TRBJ1-1; V: TRBV7-2; CDR3: CASSRPPAGAFF
size: few; J: TRBJ1-2; V: TRBV5-5; CDR3: CASSPVRGARYGYTF
size: -; J: TRBJ2-7; V: TRBV27; CDR3: CASRQGFGEQYF
size: -; J: TRBJ2-7; V: TRBV4-1; CDR3: CASSHFKLASSYEQYF
size: once; J: TRBJ2-5; V: TRBV19; CDR3: CASSSRDRGQWETQYF
size: -; J: TRBJ1-2; V: TRBV4-1; CDR3: CASSQRGDIWETYGYTF
size: -; J: TRBJ1-2; V: TRBV14; CDR3: CASSRQVGLIGYTF
size: -; J: TRBJ2-2; V: TRBV28; CDR3: CASSFGGGPTGELFF
size: -; J: TRBJ1-4; V: TRBV6-5; CDR3: CASSYSRRERAKLFF
size: -; J: TRBJ2-2; V: TRBV14; CDR3: CASSRRGSRQGWLSNTGELFF
size: -; J: TRBJ2-4; V: TRBV7-9; CDR3: CASSLPGSGAIRYF
size: -; J: TRBJ1-2; V: TRBV3-1/TRBV3-2; CDR3: CASSLPGQGESGYTF
size: -; J: TRBJ1-5; V: TRBV3-1/TRBV3-2; CDR3: CASSPMTGGSQPQHF
size: -; J: TRBJ1-4; V: TRBV18; CDR3: CASSPRETGEKLFF
size: -; J: TRBJ1-1; V: TRBV5-4; CDR3: CASSLFWAANTEAFF
size: -; J: TRBJ2-7; V: TRBV2; CDR3: CASRKTVSYEQYF
size: -; J: TRBJ2-7; V: TRBV3-1/TRBV3-2; CDR3: CASSQTWTGGPYEQYF
size: -; J: TRBJ2-3; V: TRBV7-7; CDR3: CASSPMVGAGGGGDTQYF
size: -; J: TRBJ1-1; V: TRBV5-4; CDR3: CASSFNGMNTEAFF
size: -; J: TRBJ1-2; V: TRBV3-1/TRBV3-2; CDR3: CASSQPGTGISRAF
size: few; J: TRBJ2-2; V: TRBV5-4; CDR3: CASSLRGTNTGELFF
size: once; J: TRBJ2-2; V: TRBV5-6; CDR3: CASSLARVGTGELFF
size: once; J: TRBJ1-1; V: TRBV5-4; CDR3: CASSLDRYTEAFF